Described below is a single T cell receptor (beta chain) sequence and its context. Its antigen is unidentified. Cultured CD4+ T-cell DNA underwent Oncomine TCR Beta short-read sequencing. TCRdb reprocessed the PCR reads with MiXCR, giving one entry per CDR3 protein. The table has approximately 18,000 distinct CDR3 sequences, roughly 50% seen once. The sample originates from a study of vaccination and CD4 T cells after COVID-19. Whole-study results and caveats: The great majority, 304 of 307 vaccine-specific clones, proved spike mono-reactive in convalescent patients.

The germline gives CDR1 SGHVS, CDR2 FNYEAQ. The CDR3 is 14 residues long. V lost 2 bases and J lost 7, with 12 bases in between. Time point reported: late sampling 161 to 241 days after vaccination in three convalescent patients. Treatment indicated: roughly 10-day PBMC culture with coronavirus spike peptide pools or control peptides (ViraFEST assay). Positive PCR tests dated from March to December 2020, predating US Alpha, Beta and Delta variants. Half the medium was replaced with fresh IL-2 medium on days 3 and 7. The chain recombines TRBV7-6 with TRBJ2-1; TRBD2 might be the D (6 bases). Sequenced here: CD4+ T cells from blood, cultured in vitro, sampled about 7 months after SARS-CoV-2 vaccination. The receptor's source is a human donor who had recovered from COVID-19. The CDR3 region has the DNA TGTGCCAGCAGCTTATTCGGGGGATGGAATGAGCAGTTCTTC. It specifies CASSLFGGWNEQFF. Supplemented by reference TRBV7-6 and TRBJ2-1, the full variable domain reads GAGVSQSPRYKVTKRGQDVALRCDPISGHVSLYWYRQALGQGPEFLTYFNYEAQQDKSGLPNDRFSAERPEGSISTLTIQRTEQRDSAMYRCASSLFGGWNEQFFGPGTRLTVL.